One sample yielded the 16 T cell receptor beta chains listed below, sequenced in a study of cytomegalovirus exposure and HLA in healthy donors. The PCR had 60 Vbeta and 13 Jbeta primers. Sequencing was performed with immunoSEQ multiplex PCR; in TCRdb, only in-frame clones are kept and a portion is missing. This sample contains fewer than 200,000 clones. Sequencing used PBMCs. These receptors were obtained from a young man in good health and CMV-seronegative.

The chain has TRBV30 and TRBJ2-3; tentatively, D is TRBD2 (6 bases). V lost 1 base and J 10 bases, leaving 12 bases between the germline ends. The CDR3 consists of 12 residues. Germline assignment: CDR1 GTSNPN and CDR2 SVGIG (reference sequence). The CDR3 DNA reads TGTGCCTGGAGTGCCCCCGGGAGTGCGCAGTATTTT. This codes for CAWSAPGSAQYF.

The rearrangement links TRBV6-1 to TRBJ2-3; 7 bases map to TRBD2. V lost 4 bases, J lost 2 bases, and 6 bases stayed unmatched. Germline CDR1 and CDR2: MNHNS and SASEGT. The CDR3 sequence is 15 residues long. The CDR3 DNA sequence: TGTGCCAGCAGTGGGGCGGGGGACGTCACAGATACGCAGTATTTT. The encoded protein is CASSGAGDVTDTQYF.

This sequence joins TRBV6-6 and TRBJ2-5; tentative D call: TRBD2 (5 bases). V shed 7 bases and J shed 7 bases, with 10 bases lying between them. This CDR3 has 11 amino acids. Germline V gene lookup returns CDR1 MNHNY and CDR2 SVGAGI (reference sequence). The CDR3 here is CASNLEGTQYF. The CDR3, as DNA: TGTGCCAGCAACCTTGAGGGGACCCAGTACTTC.

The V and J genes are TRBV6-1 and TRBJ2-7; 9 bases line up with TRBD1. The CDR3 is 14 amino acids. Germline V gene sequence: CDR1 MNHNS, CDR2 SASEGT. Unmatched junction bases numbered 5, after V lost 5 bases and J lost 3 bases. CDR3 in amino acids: CASSRDREGYEQYF. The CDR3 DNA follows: TGTGCCAGCAGTAGGGACAGGGAGGGCTACGAGCAGTACTTC.

The CDR3 DNA is TGTGCCAGTAGTATAGCGGGGGGGACCGGGGAGCTGTTTTTT. Its translation is CASSIAGGTGELFF. The chain uses TRBV19 and TRBJ2-2, with 8 bases that match TRBD2. This CDR3 is built from 14 residues. Germline trimming cut 1 base from V and 5 bases from J; bases unmatched to any gene: 0. Germline CDR1 reads LNHDA; CDR2 reads SQIVND (reference sequence).

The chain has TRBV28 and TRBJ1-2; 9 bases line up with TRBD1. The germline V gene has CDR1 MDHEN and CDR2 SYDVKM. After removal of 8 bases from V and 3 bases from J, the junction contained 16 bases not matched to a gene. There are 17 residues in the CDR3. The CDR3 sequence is CASFARPSRTGDYGYTF. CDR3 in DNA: TGTGCCAGCTTCGCTAGACCTTCCCGGACAGGGGACTATGGCTACACCTTC.

The CDR3 protein is CASSVSGTGDNYGYTF. Here the CDR3 DNA reads TGTGCCAGCAGCGTATCGGGGACAGGCGATAACTATGGCTACACCTTC. This sequence joins TRBV9 and TRBJ1-2; TRBD1 aligns across 8 bases. The germline V gene has CDR1 SGDLS and CDR2 YYNGEE. The CDR3 is made up of 16 amino acids. Trimming took 1 base from V and 1 from J; bases not matched to a gene: 6.

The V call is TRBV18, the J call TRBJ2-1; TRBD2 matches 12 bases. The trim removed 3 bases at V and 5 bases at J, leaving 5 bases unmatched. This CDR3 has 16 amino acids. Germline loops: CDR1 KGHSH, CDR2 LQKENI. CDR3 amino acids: CASSPDRLAGDNEQFF. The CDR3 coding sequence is TGTGCCAGCTCACCTGACCGACTAGCGGGGGACAATGAGCAGTTCTTC.

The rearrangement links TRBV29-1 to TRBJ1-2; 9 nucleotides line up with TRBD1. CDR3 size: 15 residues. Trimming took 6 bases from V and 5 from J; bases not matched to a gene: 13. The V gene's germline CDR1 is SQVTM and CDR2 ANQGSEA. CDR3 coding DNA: TGCAGCGTGAGAAACACAGGGGGCGCGGTGTATGGCTACACCTTC. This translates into CSVRNTGGAVYGYTF.

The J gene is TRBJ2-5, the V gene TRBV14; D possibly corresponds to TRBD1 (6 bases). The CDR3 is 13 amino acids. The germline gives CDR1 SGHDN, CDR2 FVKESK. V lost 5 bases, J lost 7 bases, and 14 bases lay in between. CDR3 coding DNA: TGTGCCAGCAGCTACGGACAGAGCGGGACCCAGTACTTC. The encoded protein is CASSYGQSGTQYF.

The CDR3 DNA sequence: TGTGCCAGTAATAACGACAGGGGGCAGAGTGGCTACACCTTC. This codes for CASNNDRGQSGYTF. This rearrangement joins TRBV19 to TRBJ1-2, with 10 bases matching TRBD1. Looked up from germline, CDR1 is LNHDA and CDR2 is SQIVND (reference sequence). The CDR3 loop spans 14 amino acids. V dropped 7 bases and J dropped 7; count of bases not matched to a gene: 9.

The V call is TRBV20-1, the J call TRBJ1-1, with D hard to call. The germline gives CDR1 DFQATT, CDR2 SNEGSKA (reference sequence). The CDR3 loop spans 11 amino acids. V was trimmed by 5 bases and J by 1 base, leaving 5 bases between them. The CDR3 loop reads CSAEANTEAFF. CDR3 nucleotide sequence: TGCAGTGCTGAGGCGAACACTGAAGCTTTCTTT.

The CDR3 sequence is CASSMEGHSYNEQFF. CDR3 nucleotide sequence: TGTGCCAGTAGTATGGAGGGCCACTCCTACAATGAGCAGTTCTTC. This chain links TRBV19 with TRBJ2-1; weak D call: TRBD2 (6 bases). Germline V gene sequence: CDR1 LNHDA, CDR2 SQIVND (reference sequence). The CDR3 spans 15 residues. Trimming cost V 3 bases and J 0 bases, with 9 bases left between them.

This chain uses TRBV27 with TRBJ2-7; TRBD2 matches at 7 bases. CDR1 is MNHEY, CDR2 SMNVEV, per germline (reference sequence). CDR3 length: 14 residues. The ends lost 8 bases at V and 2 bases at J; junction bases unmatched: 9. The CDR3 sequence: CASQMGRGTYEQYF. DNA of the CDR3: TGTGCCAGCCAGATGGGGAGGGGCACCTACGAGCAGTACTTC.

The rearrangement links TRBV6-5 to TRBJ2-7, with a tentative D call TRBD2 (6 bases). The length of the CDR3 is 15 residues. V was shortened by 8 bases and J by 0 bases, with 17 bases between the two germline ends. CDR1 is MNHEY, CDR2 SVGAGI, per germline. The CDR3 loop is CASSAGTASSYEQYF. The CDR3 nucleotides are TGTGCCAGCTCTGCGGGGACTGCCAGCTCCTACGAGCAGTACTTC.

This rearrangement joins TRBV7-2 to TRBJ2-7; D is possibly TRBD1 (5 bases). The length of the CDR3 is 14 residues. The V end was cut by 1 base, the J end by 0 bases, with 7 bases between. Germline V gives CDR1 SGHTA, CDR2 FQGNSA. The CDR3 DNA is TGTGCCAGCAGCTTAGACAGGATCTCCTACGAGCAGTACTTC. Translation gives CASSLDRISYEQYF.